The clone carrying this T cell receptor beta chain has only a few counts. V shed 1 base and J shed 0 bases, with 21 bases lying between them. The CDR3 runs to 19 residues. Germline assignment: CDR1 MGHRA and CDR2 YSYEKL. This record comes from a study of blood T cell repertoires in COVID-19. Study-wide background: Researchers got acute and convalescent COVID-19 samples from the United States, Italy and Spain. Sources were T cells, B-cell-depleted T cells, or PBMCs; the material itself was cDNA or gDNA.

Original handling: How many nucleated cells were present was estimated from reference gene primer amplification. The table came from immunoSEQ multiplex PCR; TCRdb's copy has only in-frame clones and leaves some out. V and J calls and clone size follow that table, whereas D and trimming were derived from the DNA. This table holds 46,000 or so clones, 90% found once. Source material: peripheral blood. This sequence originates from a man between 65 and 85 years old with active COVID-19. The genes are TRBV4-1 and TRBJ1-2; D not certain. CDR3 region: CASSQGLVRAGLSNYGYTF. The CDR3 bases are TGCGCCAGCAGCCAAGGTTTGGTCCGGGCGGGGTTATCTAACTATGGCTACACCTTC.